A selection of T cell receptor beta chains follows, all from one sample in a study of T-cell reconstitution after alpha-beta-depleted transplantation in children. From the PCR reads, TCRdb called clonotypes with MiXCR, one entry per CDR3 protein. The data show over 450,000 distinct CDR3 sequences, with roughly a tenth seen just once and 2% held by the top ten. The sample was PBMCs, taken before TCRalphabeta/CD19-depleted stem cell transplant. All receptors derive from a child aged 2 to 9 with inherited bone marrow failure, due to receive a stem cell transplant. CDR3s include the opening cysteine and the closing phenylalanine or tryptophan. The D gene is left open where the match is weak. Size is stated for part of the rows, as once, few or many counts, or as a class when the clone is expanded.

>TRBV19|TRBD1|TRBJ2-7|many
TGTGCCAGTAGGACCCCCCGGGACAGGGCTTACTACGAGCAGTACTTC
CASRTPRDRAYYEQYF
>TRBV7-9|TRBD2|TRBJ2-3|.
TGTGCCAGCAGCTTGTTGAGACTAGCGGGGCCAGATACGCAGTATTTT
CASSLLRLAGPDTQYF
>TRBV25-1|.|TRBJ2-7|few
TGTGCCAGCAGTGACCTATCGGTCAACGAGCAGTACTTC
CASSDLSVNEQYF
>TRBV28|.|TRBJ1-6|.
TGTGCCAGCAGTCGTCACCGGGTATCCTATAATTCACCCCTCCACTTT
CASSRHRVSYNSPLHF
>TRBV20-1|.|TRBJ1-5|.
TGCAGTGCTAGAAGGGGGAATAGCAATCAGCCCCAGCATTTT
CSARRGNSNQPQHF
>TRBV29-1|TRBD2|TRBJ2-7|many
TGCAGCGTGGTAGCGGGACTCTCCTACGAGCAGTACTTC
CSVVAGLSYEQYF
>TRBV27|TRBD2|TRBJ2-3|many
TGTGCCAGCAGTTTGCTAGCGGGAGGGATCGGGAGCACAGATACGCAGTATTTT
CASSLLAGGIGSTDTQYF
>TRBV12-3/TRBV12-4|.|TRBJ2-3|many
TGTGCCAGCAGTACGGGCCCCGGCACAGATACGCAGTATTTT
CASSTGPGTDTQYF
>TRBV4-1|.|TRBJ2-2|few
TGCGCCAGCAGCCTTGAAGGAACCCCGGGACTGGGCACCGGGGAGCTGTTTTTT
CASSLEGTPGLGTGELFF
>TRBV6-2/TRBV6-3|.|TRBJ2-5|.
TGTGCCAGCAGTTACTGGCCGGAGACCCAGTACTTC
CASSYWPETQYF
>TRBV20-1|TRBD2|TRBJ2-3|many
TGCAGTGCTAGGGATCCCGGGAGTAGCGGGGGCACAGATACGCAGTATTTT
CSARDPGSSGGTDTQYF
>TRBV29-1|TRBD2|TRBJ2-1|many
TGCAGCGTTGTCGGGGAGGGGATCTCCTACAATGAGCAGTTCTTC
CSVVGEGISYNEQFF
>TRBV5-1|TRBD2|TRBJ2-1|many
TGCGCCAGCAGCTTACTAGCGGGAGGGCCCGGTGAGCAGTTCTTC
CASSLLAGGPGEQFF
>TRBV6-1|.|TRBJ1-5|.
TGTGCCAGCAGTGAAGCTTATGACGGCCAGCCCCAGCATTTT
CASSEAYDGQPQHF
>TRBV28|TRBD2|TRBJ2-2|.
TGTGCCAGCAGCCCAGATATAGCGGGAGGTCCTAGGACCGGGGAGCTGTTTTTT
CASSPDIAGGPRTGELFF
>TRBV6-1|.|TRBJ2-7|few
TGTGCCACGCGGGACAGACTCTACGAGCAGTACTTC
CATRDRLYEQYF
>TRBV10-3|.|TRBJ2-2|many
TGTGCCATCAGTGCGGAGCCGAACACCGGGGAGCTGTTTTTT
CAISAEPNTGELFF
>TRBV29-1|.|TRBJ1-1|many
TGCAGCGTTGTAAAGTCTTCGGCTGAAGCTTTCTTT
CSVVKSSAEAFF
>TRBV29-1|.|TRBJ2-2|many
TGCAGCGTTGATCCAGGGACGGGCGGGGAGCTGTTTTTT
CSVDPGTGGELFF
>TRBV7-9|.|TRBJ2-2|.
TGTGCCAGCAGCTCGGGGTTAGCGGCAGTTAACACCGGGGAGCTGTTTTTT
CASSSGLAAVNTGELFF
>TRBV18|TRBD2|TRBJ2-7|few
TGTGCCAGCTCACCGATTATGACTAGCCGGGGAGGCTACGAGCAGTACTTC
CASSPIMTSRGGYEQYF
>TRBV2|.|TRBJ2-2|many
TGTGCCAGCAGTGAAAGTTGGGACGATAACACCGGGGAGCTGTTTTTT
CASSESWDDNTGELFF
>TRBV4-3|.|TRBJ2-7|many
TGCGCCAGCAGCCAAGCGGTGGGCTACGAGCAGTACTTC
CASSQAVGYEQYF
>TRBV20-1|TRBD2|TRBJ2-1|.
TGCAGTGCTAGAGATGGCAGCGGGAGCTCCTACAATGAGCAGTTCTTC
CSARDGSGSSYNEQFF
>TRBV13|TRBD2|TRBJ2-2|many
TGTGCCAGCAACGGTCGGACTAGCGGGGGCACCGGGGAGCTGTTTTTT
CASNGRTSGGTGELFF
>TRBV29-1|.|TRBJ1-3|many
TGCAGCGTTGGGACACACTCTGGAAACACCATATATTTT
CSVGTHSGNTIYF
>TRBV28|.|TRBJ2-7|many
TGTGCCAGCACTAGTGTTGGCGGGAACTACGAGCAGTACTTC
CASTSVGGNYEQYF
>TRBV6-5|.|TRBJ1-1|many
TGTGCCAGCAGCCAACCGTTCGCATTGAACACTGAAGCTTTCTTT
CASSQPFALNTEAFF
>TRBV7-2|TRBD2|TRBJ2-3|few
TGTGCCAGCAGCCTGCGAGCGGGAGGCTGGGGCACAGATACGCAGTATTTT
CASSLRAGGWGTDTQYF
>TRBV10-3|.|TRBJ1-1|many
TGTGCCATCAGTGAGTCGGGGATGGACACTGAAGCTTTCTTT
CAISESGMDTEAFF
>TRBV4-3|.|TRBJ1-3|few
TGCGCCAGCAGCGAGGGGCATCGAAACACCATATATTTT
CASSEGHRNTIYF
>TRBV24-1|.|TRBJ2-2|many
TGTGCCACCAGTGCAACGGCAGTTTGGGGCACCGGGGAGCTGTTTTTT
CATSATAVWGTGELFF
>TRBV12-3/TRBV12-4|.|TRBJ2-2|many
TGTGCCAGCAGTCGAGGGACGAAGGACACCGGGGAGCTGTTTTTT
CASSRGTKDTGELFF
>TRBV7-7|.|TRBJ2-1|.
TGTGCTAGCAGCCCCGGGCAGATTCCCTACAATGAGCAGTTCTTC
CASSPGQIPYNEQFF
>TRBV7-2|.|TRBJ2-1|many
TGTGCCAGCAGCTTAGGAAGGGCTGTGGGCAATGAGCAGTTCTTC
CASSLGRAVGNEQFF
>TRBV6-2/TRBV6-3|.|TRBJ1-5|.
TGTGCCAGCCAGTCGCGGCAGGTCAATCAGCCCCAGCATTTT
CASQSRQVNQPQHF
>TRBV4-3|.|TRBJ2-1|many
TGCGCCAGCAGCCAAGAATTATCAAGCGCGTACAATGAGCAGTTCTTC
CASSQELSSAYNEQFF
>TRBV30|.|TRBJ1-4|many
TGTGCCTGGAGTGTAAGTGGGACTGCGACGGGAAAACTGTTTTTT
CAWSVSGTATGKLFF
>TRBV6-2/TRBV6-3|.|TRBJ2-7|few
TGTGCCAGCAGTTACTCGGTTATGCGAAGCGGAGGGGACTACGAGCAGTACTTC
CASSYSVMRSGGDYEQYF
>TRBV28|TRBD2|TRBJ2-1|.
TGTGCCAGCAGTCCTTACCCACTAGCGCCTAACAATGAGCAGTTCTTC
CASSPYPLAPNNEQFF
>TRBV10-3|TRBD1|TRBJ2-1|many
TGTGCCATCAGTGACGACAGGGGGTCCTACAATGAGCAGTTCTTC
CAISDDRGSYNEQFF
>TRBV7-9|.|TRBJ2-7|many
TGTGCCAGCAGCTTAGGGAGGGGCCCGGGGGCCTCCTACGAGCAGTACTTC
CASSLGRGPGASYEQYF
>TRBV6-5|.|TRBJ1-5|many
TGTGCCAGCAGAAAACTCGGGGATCAGCCCCAGCATTTT
CASRKLGDQPQHF
>TRBV10-3|TRBD2|TRBJ2-7|.
TGTGCCATCAGTGCGGGGTGGGGGGGGACCTACGAGCAGTACTTC
CAISAGWGGTYEQYF
>TRBV12-3/TRBV12-4|.|TRBJ1-6|few
TGTGCCAGCAGTACCTCCTATTCACCCCTCCACTTT
CASSTSYSPLHF
>TRBV24-1|TRBD2|TRBJ2-1|many
TGTGCCACCAGTGGGACTAGCGGGAGGGACTACAATGAGCAGTTCTTC
CATSGTSGRDYNEQFF
>TRBV7-9|.|TRBJ2-5|.
TGTGCCAGCAGCTTAGCGAAGCGCGACATAACGGAGACCCAGTACTTC
CASSLAKRDITETQYF
>TRBV5-6|.|TRBJ2-1|many
TGTGCCAGCAGCTTGGGATGGGGGTCCTACAATGAGCAGTTCTTC
CASSLGWGSYNEQFF
>TRBV5-5|TRBD2|TRBJ2-7|many
TGTGCCAGCAGCTTGGGGCGGGAGTTTTACTTC
CASSLGREFYF
>TRBV28|.|TRBJ1-2|.
TGTGCCAGCAGTTTGGGCAGGGGACCCTATGGCTACACCTTC
CASSLGRGPYGYTF
>TRBV28|.|TRBJ2-7|many
TGTGCCAGCAGTTTCGTTGGACAGCAGTACGAGCAGTACTTC
CASSFVGQQYEQYF
>TRBV4-1|TRBD2|TRBJ2-3|.
TGCGCCAGCAGCCAAGAGGGTAGCGGGCGCCTCGATACGCAGTATTTT
CASSQEGSGRLDTQYF
>TRBV5-5|TRBD1|TRBJ1-2|.
TGTGCCAGCAGCATCAATGGACAGGGCCATGGCTACACCTTC
CASSINGQGHGYTF
>TRBV5-1|TRBD1|TRBJ1-4|many
TGCGCCAGCAGCGAATGGGGGACAGGGGCCGAAAAACTGTTTTTT
CASSEWGTGAEKLFF
>TRBV12-3/TRBV12-4|TRBD2|TRBJ2-1|many
TGTGCCAGCAGTTTTGCGGGCGGGAGTCTTGATGAGCAGTTCTTC
CASSFAGGSLDEQFF
>TRBV29-1|.|TRBJ2-7|.
TGCAGCGTGGAGGAGGGGGCCTCCTACGAGCAGTACTTC
CSVEEGASYEQYF
>TRBV4-3|TRBD2|TRBJ2-5|few
TGCGCCAGCAGCCAAGGAGGACTAGCGGGGGGAGAGACCCAGTACTTC
CASSQGGLAGGETQYF